These 14 T cell receptor beta chains originate from one sample sequenced in a study of blood T cell repertoires in COVID-19. Sequenced by immunoSEQ multiplex PCR; TCRdb stores in-frame clones only, minus some. The data contain roughly 100,000 clones, over 70% of them singletons. The specimen was peripheral blood. Receptor source: a human donor in a cohort sampled during active or convalescent COVID-19.

This chain uses TRBV12-3 or TRBV12-4 with TRBJ2-7; D call uncertain. The CDR3 is 13 amino acids. Trimming cost V 3 bases and J 3 bases, with 9 bases left between them. The CDR3 sequence is CASSLALIYEQYF. The CDR3 DNA is TGTGCCAGCAGTTTGGCCCTCATCTACGAGCAGTACTTC.

This chain joins TRBV2 and TRBJ2-1; 8 bases match TRBD2. CDR1 is SNHLY, CDR2 FYNNEI, per germline. Germline trimming cut 5 bases from V and 6 bases from J; bases unmatched to any gene: 6. CDR3 length: 14 amino acids. The CDR3 sequence: CASSIGLASNEQFF. CDR3 sequence (DNA): TGTGCCAGCAGTATTGGACTAGCTTCCAATGAGCAGTTCTTC. Filled out from reference TRBV2 and TRBJ2-1, the complete variable domain reads EPEVTQTPSHQVTQMGQEVILRCVPISNHLYFYWYRQILGQKVEFLVSFYNNEISEKSEIFDDQFSVERPDGSNFTLKIRSTKLEDSAMYFCASSIGLASNEQFFGPGTRLTVL.

The chain employs TRBV7-6 and TRBJ1-3; D is undetermined. This CDR3 spans 15 amino acids. Looked up from germline, CDR1 is SGHVS and CDR2 is FNYEAQ. Deletions cut 0 bases from V and 4 bases from J, with 10 bases between. The CDR3: CASSLAHSPGNTIYF. The CDR3 nucleotides read TGTGCCAGCAGCTTAGCCCACTCGCCCGGAAACACCATATATTTT.

This chain connects TRBV28 to TRBJ2-2, with 9 nucleotides matching TRBD1. The V segment lost 6 bases and the J segment 5 bases; nucleotides outside the gene matches: 4. Germline values: CDR1 MDHEN, CDR2 SYDVKM. The CDR3 has 14 amino acids. The CDR3 nucleotides are TGTGCCAGCAGATGGACAGGGGTAACCGGGGAGCTGTTTTTT. Amino acids: CASRWTGVTGELFF.

The chain combines TRBV14 with TRBJ1-4; a weak D match, TRBD1 (5 bases). V lost 1 base and J 7 bases, leaving 10 bases between the germline ends. Germline loops: CDR1 SGHDN, CDR2 FVKESK. This CDR3 spans 14 amino acids. This CDR3 reads CASSQGGVGEKLFF. The CDR3 region has the DNA TGTGCCAGCAGCCAAGGGGGGGTTGGTGAAAAACTGTTTTTT.

This clone came up a few times. V usage is TRBV18 and J usage is TRBJ1-1, with D possibly matching TRBD1 (5 bases). Trimming took 7 bases from V and 1 from J, leaving 10 bases between them. This CDR3 is 13 amino acids long. CDR1 is KGHSH and CDR2 is LQKENI in the germline V gene. Here the CDR3 reads CASFKGENTEAFF. CDR3 nucleotide sequence: TGTGCCAGCTTTAAAGGGGAGAACACTGAAGCTTTCTTT.

V usage is TRBV7-8 and J usage is TRBJ1-3, with D possibly TRBD1 on 5 matching bases. CDR1 is SGHVS and CDR2 is FQNEAQ in the germline V gene. V was clipped by 2 bases and J by 4 bases, with 12 bases between them. This CDR3 is built from 15 residues. For the CDR3, the DNA is TGTGCCAGCAGCTTATCTCGGGGGAAGGGAAACACCATATATTTT. Amino acid sequence: CASSLSRGKGNTIYF.

This sequence joins TRBV7-2 and TRBJ2-2; 12 positions agree with TRBD2. The CDR3 contains 18 residues. Trimming cost V 6 bases and J 4 bases; bases outside gene matches: 12. Germline loops: CDR1 SGHTA, CDR2 FQGNSA. DNA for the CDR3: TGTGCCAGCAGACTAGCGGCTAGCGGGGGGGCGGCCACCGGGGAGCTGTTTTTT. Amino acids: CASRLAASGGAATGELFF.

This rearrangement joins TRBV7-6 to TRBJ1-2; TRBD1 might be the D (5 bases). Germline V lookup: CDR1 SGHVS, CDR2 FNYEAQ. The CDR3 runs 16 residues. V was pared by 2 bases and J by 3 bases, with 16 bases between. In DNA, the CDR3 is TGTGCCAGCAGCTTAAACTCAGACGGGACTGACTATGGCTACACCTTC. Translated, it gives CASSLNSDGTDYGYTF.

The gene calls are TRBV7-6 and TRBJ1-4; 9 bases line up with TRBD1. J lost 7 bases, V lost 4 bases, and 7 bases had no gene match. Germline CDR1 and CDR2: SGHVS and FNYEAQ. The CDR3 has 15 amino acids. Here the CDR3 reads CASSSGQGEGEKLFF. The CDR3 coding sequence is TGTGCCAGCAGCTCGGGACAGGGTGAGGGTGAAAAACTGTTTTTT.

This clone came up a few times. V gene TRBV7-9 combines with J gene TRBJ2-3; TRBD1 aligns across 7 bases. Germline V gene lookup returns CDR1 SEHNR and CDR2 FQNEAQ (reference sequence). This CDR3 has 13 residues. Germline trimming cut 6 bases from V and 5 bases from J; bases unmatched to any gene: 5. CDR3 sequence (DNA): TGTGCCAGCAGTCGACAGGGTGGAGATACGCAGTATTTT. Translation gives CASSRQGGDTQYF.

The gene calls are TRBV28 and TRBJ2-1; weak D call: TRBD1 (5 bases). The germline V gene encodes CDR1 MDHEN and CDR2 SYDVKM. Trimming cost V 7 bases and J 5 bases, with 15 bases left between them. The CDR3 contains 14 residues. CDR3 sequence: CASNPARADNEQFF. In DNA, the CDR3 is TGTGCCAGCAACCCCGCCAGGGCTGACAATGAGCAGTTCTTC.

The chain is built from TRBV24-1 and TRBJ2-3, with D perhaps matching TRBD2 (5 bases). V shed 6 bases and J shed 5 bases, with 20 bases lying between them. The CDR3 extends over 16 amino acids. CDR1 is KGHDR, CDR2 SFDVKD, per germline. The DNA for the CDR3 is TGTGCCACCAGTCATGGGAGACCTAAGCAGGTAGATACGCAGTATTTT. Its protein is CATSHGRPKQVDTQYF.

This clone was seen just once. The CDR3 region is CASRRYSGNTIYF. In DNA, the CDR3 is TGTGCCAGCAGACGGTACTCTGGAAACACCATATATTTT. The chain joins TRBV27 to TRBJ1-3; D not certain. Trimming pared 6 bases from V and 0 bases from J, leaving 6 bases between. CDR3 size: 13 residues. Germline lookup yields CDR1 MNHEY and CDR2 SMNVEV (reference sequence).